The entry below gives a single T cell receptor beta chain sequence along with its context. The data are from a study of T-cell reconstitution after alpha-beta-depleted transplantation in children. Trimming removed 2 bases at V and 2 bases at J, with 7 bases between. Germline V gene lookup returns CDR1 MNHEY and CDR2 SVGAGI. The CDR3 extends over 15 amino acids. Using unique molecular identifiers, the investigators prepared the TCRbeta library. TCRdb re-called the PCR reads through MiXCR, storing one row per CDR3 protein. Among some 520,000 distinct CDR3 sequences listed, approximately 29% were seen once.

This clonotype was obtained from a human donor who donated a stem cell graft to a child with aplastic anemia. The source material was PBMCs from the stem cell graft donor, sampled from the stem cell graft. V gene TRBV6-5 combines with J gene TRBJ2-6; D is undetermined. CDR3 in DNA: TGTGCCAGCAGTTACGAAGAGACTGGGGCCAACGTCCTGACTTTC. Encoded protein: CASSYEETGANVLTF.